The next 17 T cell receptor beta chains were all read from a single sample in a study of human T cells and chemical hapten exposure. TCRdb reprocessed the RACE reads via MiXCR and lists one record per CDR3 protein. The repertoire consists of more than 250,000 distinct CDR3 sequences, with 7.5% to 8% occurring once and the leading ten covering 1.2%. As for time point: pre-sensitization, week 0. Treatment in this sample: therapeutic diphenylcyclopropenone sensitization with weekly scalp DPC. The sequencing here drew on whole blood, taken in connection with sensitization to the hapten diphenylcyclopropenone (DPC). These receptors all come from a man between 18 and 29 years old with alopecia areata. Some clones in this sample may be carry-over from other donors' samples.

This clonotype showed up many times. The chain employs TRBV2 and TRBJ1-5; the D gene is possibly TRBD1 (5 bases). Germline assignment: CDR1 SNHLY and CDR2 FYNNEI. V lost 4 bases and J 0 bases, leaving 13 bases between the germline ends. The CDR3 runs 16 residues. The CDR3 DNA is TGTGCCAGCAGTGTGTGGGGACTCTATAGCAATCAGCCCCAGCATTTT. It translates to CASSVWGLYSNQPQHF.

This clonotype was observed a handful of times. The genes are TRBV7-2 and TRBJ1-3; D uncertain. CDR1 and CDR2 from the germline V gene are SGHTA and FQGNSA. Trimming stripped 5 bases from V and 2 bases from J, with 13 bases between. This CDR3 has 15 amino acids. CDR3 amino acids: CASSTGRRTGNTIYF. CDR3 in DNA: TGTGCCAGCAGCACTGGACGTCGAACTGGAAACACCATATATTTT.

V is TRBV6-1 and J is TRBJ2-5; tentatively, D is TRBD2 (5 bases). Per germline, CDR1 MNHNS and CDR2 SASEGT. CDR3 length: 14 residues. Trimming shortened V by 2 bases and J by 7 bases, and 14 bases separated the two germline ends. The chain's CDR3 is CASSERSTGSTQYF. DNA for the CDR3: TGTGCCAGCAGTGAAAGGTCCACGGGATCGACCCAGTACTTC.

This clonotype was observed at least ten times. The chain has TRBV10-3 and TRBJ1-1, with 8 bases matching TRBD1. Germline V gene data show CDR1 as ENHRY and CDR2 as SYGVKD. V was pared by 5 bases and J by 4 bases, with 0 bases of the junction left unmatched. CDR3 size: 12 residues. CDR3 protein: CAISTGGTEAFF. The CDR3 nucleotides read TGTGCCATCAGTACAGGGGGCACTGAAGCTTTCTTT.

Ten or more counts support this clonotype. The CDR3 sequence: CSGVQGGVGYTF. CDR3 bases: TGCAGCGGAGTACAGGGAGGCGTCGGCTACACCTTC. The chain is built from TRBV29-1 and TRBJ1-2; tentatively, D is TRBD1 (6 bases). CDR3 length: 12 residues. V lost 7 bases to trimming and J lost 8 bases, with 17 bases between them. Germline CDR1 and CDR2: SQVTM and ANQGSEA.

The V and J genes are TRBV18 and TRBJ2-2; tentatively, D is TRBD1 or TRBD2 (5 bases each). CDR1 KGHSH and CDR2 LQKENI come from the germline V gene. V gave up 0 bases and J gave up 4 bases, with 12 bases separating them. CDR3 size: 16 residues. CDR3 sequence: CASSPPNLGTTGELFF. CDR3 coding DNA: TGTGCCAGCTCACCACCTAACTTGGGGACCACCGGGGAGCTGTTTTTT.

Notes on this clonotype: Relative to the germline gene, one junction end is altered; a read error may explain this. This sequence joins TRBV29-1 and TRBJ2-7; D might be TRBD2 (5 bases). The V gene's germline CDR1 is SQVTM and CDR2 ANQGSEA. This CDR3 contains 11 residues. CDR3 residues: CSAGFAYERYF. DNA of the CDR3: TGCAGCGCGGGATTCGCCTACGAGCGGTACTTC.

This clonotype was seen ten or more times. This chain joins TRBV7-9 and TRBJ2-5; 10 bases align to TRBD1. After removal of 2 bases from V and 5 bases from J, the junction contained 11 bases not matched to a gene. The V gene's germline CDR1 is SEHNR and CDR2 FQNEAQ (reference sequence). The CDR3 sequence is 17 residues long. The CDR3 loop reads CASSLSPGQGVGETQYF. The CDR3 DNA reads as TGTGCCAGCAGCTTAAGCCCAGGACAGGGGGTAGGCGAGACCCAGTACTTC.

Ten or more counts support this clonotype. The V call is TRBV7-2, the J call TRBJ2-7, with TRBD1 matching 9 bases. Trimming removed 5 bases from V and 1 base from J; junction bases left unmatched: 3. The CDR3 consists of 14 residues. Germline loops: CDR1 SGHTA, CDR2 FQGNSA. CDR3 sequence: CASSPDRGSYEQYV. CDR3 nucleotide sequence: TGTGCCAGCAGCCCGGACAGGGGATCCTACGAGCAGTACGTC.

This clonotype occurred a few times. This rearrangement joins TRBV10-2 to TRBJ1-6, with D possibly being TRBD1 (5 bases). Trimming shortened V by 4 bases and J by 5 bases, and 6 bases separated the two germline ends. Germline-derived CDR1 and CDR2 are WSHSY and SAAADI. CDR3 length equals 13 residues. The chain's CDR3 is CASSGGNNSPLHF. The CDR3 DNA follows: TGCGCCAGCAGTGGGGGGAATAATTCACCCCTCCACTTT.

This clonotype was seen only a few times. This rearrangement joins TRBV12-3 or TRBV12-4 to TRBJ2-3, with D perhaps matching TRBD2 (6 bases). V shed 4 bases and J shed 4 bases, with 12 bases lying between them. The CDR3 sequence is 14 residues long. CDR3 sequence: CASSYGTGADTQYF. CDR3 nucleotide sequence: TGTGCCAGCAGTTACGGGACTGGGGCAGATACGCAGTATTTT.

The V call is TRBV6-1, the J call TRBJ2-2; 10 nucleotides agree with TRBD1. This CDR3 is 17 amino acids long. J was trimmed by 3 bases and V by 6 bases; bases with no gene match: 10. Germline V gene data show CDR1 as MNHNS and CDR2 as SASEGT. CDR3 sequence (DNA): TGTGCCAGCAGGAAGTCACCGGGACAGGGGTACACCGGGGAGCTGTTTTTT. The encoded protein is CASRKSPGQGYTGELFF.

This clonotype showed up many times. V usage is TRBV6-5 and J usage is TRBJ2-7; no reliable D call. Germline assignment: CDR1 MNHEY and CDR2 SVGAGI. Trimming cost V 0 bases and J 3 bases, with 9 bases left between them. The CDR3 spans 14 residues. CDR3 DNA sequence: TGTGCCAGCAGTTACTCCCGGGTCAGCTACGAGCAGTACGTC. Encoded protein: CASSYSRVSYEQYV.

V usage is TRBV3-1 and J usage is TRBJ2-3; tentatively, D is TRBD2 (5 bases). Germline-derived CDR1 and CDR2 are LGHDT and YNNKEL (reference sequence). The CDR3 is 13 amino acids. Between the trimmed V and J ends, which lost 2 bases and 5 bases, there was a span of 8 bases. Here the CDR3 DNA reads TGTGCCAGCAGCCAATTACGGGGAGATACGCAGTATTTT. Translating gives CASSQLRGDTQYF.

In this sample, this clonotype turned up a few times. This chain joins TRBV11-3 and TRBJ2-1, with 10 bases fitting TRBD1. The V and J ends lost 3 bases and 9 bases, in that order; junction bases with no gene match: 20. There are 19 residues in the CDR3. Germline CDR1 is SGHNT and CDR2 is YENEEA. CDR3 amino acids: CASSLSKWGTGDGPSEQFF. CDR3 sequence (DNA): TGTGCCAGCAGCTTGTCAAAATGGGGGACAGGGGATGGACCCAGTGAGCAGTTCTTC.

This clonotype was seen a few times. The chain recombines TRBV10-3 with TRBJ2-1; 10 bases align to TRBD2. Germline assignment: CDR1 ENHRY and CDR2 SYGVKD. After removal of 3 bases from V and 4 bases from J, the junction contained 3 bases not matched to a gene. CDR3 length: 15 amino acids. The CDR3 spells CAISELAGRYNEQFF. CDR3 sequence (DNA): TGTGCCATCAGTGAACTAGCGGGGAGGTACAATGAGCAGTTCTTC.

V gene TRBV11-2 combines with J gene TRBJ1-2; 8 bases match TRBD1. The CDR3 is made up of 17 amino acids. The germline V gene encodes CDR1 SGHAT and CDR2 FQNNGV. V lost 5 bases to trimming and J lost 6 bases; unmatched junction nucleotides: 17. The CDR3 sequence is CASSPRTGTLFGHGYTF. The DNA of the CDR3 is TGTGCCAGCAGCCCCAGGACAGGGACTCTTTTTGGTCATGGCTACACCTTC.